This TCR beta chain is drawn from a study of T cells in Graves' hyperthyroidism and ophthalmopathy. RNA transcripts provided the source from which TCR beta CDR3 regions were amplified. HTBI primers drove first-round RT-PCR of the TCR CDR3. TCRdb redid the calling of the multiplex PCR reads with MiXCR, one entry per CDR3 protein. The table includes around 580,000 distinct CDR3 sequences, approximately 44% detected once. Germline CDR1 SNHLY, CDR2 FYNNEI. V was pared by 2 bases and J by 3 bases, with 16 bases between. This CDR3 has 16 amino acids. The sequence was collected from a woman between 18 and 30 years old with Graves' hyperthyroidism. The J gene is TRBJ1-2, the V gene TRBV2; D ambiguous. The specimen sequenced was peripheral blood or thyroid tissue (not recorded which). This CDR3 reads CASSEQTAEPYYGYTF. The CDR3 coding sequence is TGTGCCAGCAGTGAACAGACGGCGGAACCGTACTATGGCTACACCTTC.